This entry lists 20 T cell receptor beta chains sequenced from one sample in a study of blood T cell repertoires in COVID-19 (dated by TCRdb to between 2020 and 2021). The library was generated by the immunoSEQ multiplex PCR assay. Drawn from immuneACCESS, this table holds only the in-frame rearrangements with V and J called that TCRdb kept. Clones are partly lost; checked studies trace under half to an unresolved V gene and leave the rest unexplained. The sample yields some 140,000 clones; about 80% were counted once. The top ten constitute less than 30% of the sample. The sequenced sample consisted of peripheral blood. These receptors were taken from a woman in her sixties with acute or convalescent COVID-19.

This clone was detected only once. V and J are TRBV6-1 and TRBJ1-1, with D possibly being TRBD1 (5 bases). Between the trimmed V and J ends, which lost 2 bases and 5 bases, there was a span of 15 bases. The CDR3 sequence is 15 residues long. Germline V gene data show CDR1 as MNHNS and CDR2 as SASEGT. CDR3 sequence: CASSEFRGIGTEAFF. As DNA, the CDR3 is TGTGCCAGCAGTGAATTTAGGGGTATTGGTACTGAAGCTTTCTTT.

This clone was counted between two and nine times. This chain's CDR3 is CASGFWGGDGYTF. The CDR3 DNA reads as TGTGCTAGTGGTTTTTGGGGGGGTGATGGCTACACCTTC. The chain combines TRBV12-5 with TRBJ1-2; tentatively, D is TRBD1 (5 bases). The CDR3 runs 13 residues. Germline V gene data show CDR1 as LGHNT and CDR2 as FRNRAP. V was cut by 3 bases and J by 6 bases, with 11 bases left in between.

The chain has TRBV11-2 and TRBJ2-1, with 7 bases identical to TRBD2. The germline gives CDR1 SGHAT, CDR2 FQNNGV. The CDR3 is made up of 15 amino acids. Unmatched junction bases numbered 6, after V lost 5 bases and J lost 2 bases. This CDR3 is CASSLSGVAYNEQFF. CDR3 nucleotide sequence: TGTGCCAGCAGCCTAAGCGGGGTAGCCTACAATGAGCAGTTCTTC.

The chain's CDR3 is CASFQRGQSTGELFF. CDR3 sequence (DNA): TGTGCCAGCTTCCAACGGGGACAGAGCACCGGGGAGCTGTTTTTT. The chain links TRBV2 to TRBJ2-2; 7 bases align to TRBD1. V was clipped by 8 bases and J by 4 bases; unmatched bases: 10. This CDR3 has 15 amino acids. Looked up from germline, CDR1 is SNHLY and CDR2 is FYNNEI.

This chain uses TRBV10-1 with TRBJ2-3; 8 positions match TRBD1. Germline CDR1 and CDR2: WNHNN and SYGVQD (reference sequence). Germline trimming cut 3 bases from V and 3 bases from J; bases unmatched to any gene: 8. This CDR3 spans 16 amino acids. CDR3 sequence reads: CASSDAAGGRTDTQYF. The DNA for the CDR3 is TGCGCCAGCAGTGATGCGGCAGGGGGCAGGACAGATACGCAGTATTTT.

CDR3 sequence (DNA): TGTGCCAGCAGCGTATATTCGGGAATGGAGTTGGGTTCACCCCTCCACTTT. Translated: CASSVYSGMELGSPLHF. The rearrangement joins TRBV9 to TRBJ1-6; the D is unclear. This CDR3 has 17 residues. Germline-derived CDR1 and CDR2 are SGDLS and YYNGEE. The germline V and J ends were trimmed by 1 base and 9 bases, with 20 bases remaining between them.

The rearrangement links TRBV25-1 to TRBJ2-1, with D possibly being TRBD2 (6 bases). Germline CDR1 is MGHDK and CDR2 is SYGVNS. The CDR3 length is 15 residues. Trimming removed 5 bases at V and 0 bases at J, with 11 bases between. CDR3 loop: CASSPAGSSYNEQFF. CDR3 nucleotides: TGTGCCAGCAGTCCTGCGGGGAGCTCCTACAATGAGCAGTTCTTC.

The chain carries TRBV9 and TRBJ2-1, with 9 bases identical to TRBD2. V shed 3 bases, J shed 3 bases, and the junction held 4 bases outside the gene matches. The CDR3 consists of 15 residues. CDR1 and CDR2 (germline): SGDLS, YYNGEE. The CDR3 reads CASSDLAGLYNEQFF. The CDR3 DNA sequence: TGTGCCAGCAGCGACCTAGCGGGGCTCTACAATGAGCAGTTCTTC.

This chain connects TRBV21-1 to TRBJ2-1; the table's D call, TRBD1, has no DNA check behind it. TRBV21-1 is flagged as a pseudogene. The CDR3 consists of 18 residues. This chain's CDR3 is CASSKNGAGTPSYNEQFF. DNA of the CDR3: TGTGCCAGCAGCAAAAATGGGGCCGGGACACCCTCCTACAATGAGCAGTTCTTC.

The chain employs TRBV28 and TRBJ1-2; TRBD1 might be the D (6 bases). There are 15 residues in the CDR3. Trimming pared 7 bases from V and 4 bases from J, leaving 19 bases between. CDR1 is MDHEN and CDR2 is SYDVKM in the germline V gene. The CDR3 is CASTPRGGASYGYTF. CDR3 sequence (DNA): TGTGCCAGCACCCCGAGGGGGGGCGCATCCTATGGCTACACCTTC.

The chain recombines TRBV3-1 (or the pseudogene TRBV3-2) with TRBJ1-1; TRBD1 agrees at 7 bases. CDR3 length equals 16 residues. J gave up 0 bases and V 2 bases, and 6 bases lay outside the gene matches. The germline CDR1 and CDR2 sequences are LGHDT and YNNKEL (reference sequence). The CDR3 reads CASSQSGTAMNTEAFF. In DNA, the CDR3 is TGTGCCAGCAGCCAATCCGGGACAGCCATGAACACTGAAGCTTTCTTT.

The rearrangement uses TRBV19 and TRBJ2-3; 9 bases line up with TRBD1. CDR1 and CDR2 from the germline V gene are LNHDA and SQIVND (reference sequence). V dropped 6 bases and J dropped 2; count of bases not matched to a gene: 12. The CDR3 covers 17 residues. The CDR3 bases are TGTGCCAGTAGCACCCTTGGGACAGGGACCTACACAGATACGCAGTATTTT. Amino acids: CASSTLGTGTYTDTQYF.

V gene TRBV5-1 combines with J gene TRBJ2-1; 10 nucleotides line up with TRBD1. Per the germline V gene, CDR1 is SGHRS and CDR2 is YFSETQ. V shed 0 bases and J 5 bases; nucleotides not matched to a gene: 5. This CDR3 is 16 amino acids long. The CDR3 DNA reads as TGCGCCAGCAGCTTGGTTGGGACAGGGGTTAACAATGAGCAGTTCTTC. Translating gives CASSLVGTGVNNEQFF.

CDR3 protein: CASSRDTLYGYTF. The CDR3 nucleotides read TGTGCCAGTAGCCGCGACACGCTCTATGGCTACACCTTC. The chain joins TRBV19 to TRBJ1-2; D unclear. Germline V lookup: CDR1 LNHDA, CDR2 SQIVND (reference sequence). The CDR3 sequence is 13 residues long. With 6 bases removed from V and 4 bases from J, the gap between germline ends came to 12 bases. The full variable domain, its missing parts supplied by reference TRBV19 and TRBJ1-2, is DGGITQSPKYLFRKEGQNVTLSCEQNLNHDAMYWYRQDPGQGLRLIYYSQIVNDFQKGDIAEGYSVSREKKESFPLTVTSAQKNPTAFYLCASSRDTLYGYTFGSGTRLTVV.

The rearrangement joins TRBV12-5 to TRBJ1-1; TRBD1 aligns across 8 bases. After removal of 3 bases from V and 1 base from J, the junction contained 4 bases not matched to a gene. The CDR3 extends over 15 amino acids. In germline, CDR1 is LGHNT, CDR2 FRNRAP. CDR3 in DNA: TGTGCTAGTGGTTTTAGGGGGACAGGGAACACTGAAGCTTTCTTT. It translates to CASGFRGTGNTEAFF.

The gene calls are TRBV7-8 and TRBJ1-5; D remains unclear. The CDR3 has 15 residues. Looked up from germline, CDR1 is SGHVS and CDR2 is FQNEAQ. The V end was cut by 4 bases, the J end by 0 bases, with 10 bases between. The CDR3 loop is CASSSNGYSNQPQHF. CDR3 coding DNA: TGTGCCAGCAGCTCCAACGGTTATAGCAATCAGCCCCAGCATTTT.

This clone turned up a few times. The rearrangement uses TRBV7-9 and TRBJ2-2; 9 bases align to TRBD1. Germline CDR1 reads SEHNR; CDR2 reads FQNEAQ (reference sequence). The CDR3 extends over 17 amino acids. After removal of 3 bases from V and 0 bases from J, the junction contained 5 bases not matched to a gene. The CDR3 reads CASSFPGQGANTGELFF. CDR3 nucleotide sequence: TGTGCCAGCAGCTTTCCGGGACAGGGCGCGAACACCGGGGAGCTGTTTTTT.

V gene TRBV6-5 combines with J gene TRBJ1-6; D not certain. CDR1 is MNHEY and CDR2 is SVGAGI in the germline V gene. CDR3 length equals 14 residues. Trimming shortened V by 9 bases and J by 6 bases, and 15 bases separated the two germline ends. CDR3 sequence (DNA): TGTGCCAGTAACATCGGCGGAGTTAATTCACCCCTCCACTTT. Translation gives CASNIGGVNSPLHF.

V gene TRBV6-5 combines with J gene TRBJ2-7, with unresolved D. Trimming shortened V by 4 bases and J by 6 bases, and 13 bases separated the two germline ends. CDR1 is MNHEY, CDR2 SVGAGI, per germline. The CDR3 totals 13 residues. This chain's CDR3 is CASSSGRMGEQYF. The DNA for the CDR3 is TGTGCCAGCAGTTCAGGTCGAATGGGCGAGCAGTACTTC.

The V gene is TRBV18, the J gene TRBJ1-2; 8 bases line up with TRBD1. Per germline, CDR1 KGHSH and CDR2 LQKENI. V trimming: 6 bases; J trimming: 6 bases; junction bases outside the gene matches: 18. CDR3 length equals 17 residues. CDR3 in amino acids: CASSPLHRDRPEDGYTF. In DNA, the CDR3 is TGTGCCAGCTCCCCGCTACACCGGGACAGGCCCGAGGATGGCTACACCTTC.